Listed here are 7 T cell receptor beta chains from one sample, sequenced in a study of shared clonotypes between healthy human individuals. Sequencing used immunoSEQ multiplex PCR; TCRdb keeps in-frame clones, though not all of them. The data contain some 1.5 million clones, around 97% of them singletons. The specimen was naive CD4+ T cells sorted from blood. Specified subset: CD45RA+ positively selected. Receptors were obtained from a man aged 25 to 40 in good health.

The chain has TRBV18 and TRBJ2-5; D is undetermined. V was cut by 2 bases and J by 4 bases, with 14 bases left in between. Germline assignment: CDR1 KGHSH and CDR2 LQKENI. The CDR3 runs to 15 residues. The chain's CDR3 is CASSPTRSLGETQYF. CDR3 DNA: TGTGCCAGCTCACCAACCAGGTCCCTGGGAGAGACCCAGTACTTC.

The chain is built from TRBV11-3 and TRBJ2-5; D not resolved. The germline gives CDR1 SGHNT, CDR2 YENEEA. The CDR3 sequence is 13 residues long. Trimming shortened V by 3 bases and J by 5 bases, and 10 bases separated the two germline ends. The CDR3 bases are TGTGCCAGCAGCTTGCAGGCTTGGGAGACCCAGTACTTC. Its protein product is CASSLQAWETQYF.

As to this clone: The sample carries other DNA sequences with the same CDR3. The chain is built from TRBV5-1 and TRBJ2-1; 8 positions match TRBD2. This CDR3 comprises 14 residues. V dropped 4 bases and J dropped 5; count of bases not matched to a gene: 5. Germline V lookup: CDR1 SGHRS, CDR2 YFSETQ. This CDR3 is CASSPTSGHNEQFF. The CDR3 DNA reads TGCGCCAGCAGCCCTACTAGCGGACACAATGAGCAGTTCTTC.

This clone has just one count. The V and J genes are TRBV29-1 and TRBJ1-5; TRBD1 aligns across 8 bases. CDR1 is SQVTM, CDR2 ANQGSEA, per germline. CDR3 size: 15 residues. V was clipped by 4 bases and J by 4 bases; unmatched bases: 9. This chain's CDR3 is CSVAFSRDRNQPQHF. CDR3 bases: TGCAGCGTTGCTTTTTCCCGGGACAGGAATCAGCCCCAGCATTTT.

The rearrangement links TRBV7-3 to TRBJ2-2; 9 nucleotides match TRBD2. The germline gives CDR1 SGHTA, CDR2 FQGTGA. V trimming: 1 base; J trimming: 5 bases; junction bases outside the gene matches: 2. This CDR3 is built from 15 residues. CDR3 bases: TGTGCCAGCAGCTTAAGTCTAGCGGGAACCGGGGAGCTGTTTTTT. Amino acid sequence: CASSLSLAGTGELFF.

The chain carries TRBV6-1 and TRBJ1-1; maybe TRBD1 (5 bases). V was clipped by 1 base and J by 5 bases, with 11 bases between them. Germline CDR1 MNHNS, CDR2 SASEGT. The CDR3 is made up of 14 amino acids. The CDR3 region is CASSEGLGVTEAFF. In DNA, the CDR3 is TGTGCCAGCAGTGAAGGGTTGGGGGTGACTGAAGCTTTCTTT.

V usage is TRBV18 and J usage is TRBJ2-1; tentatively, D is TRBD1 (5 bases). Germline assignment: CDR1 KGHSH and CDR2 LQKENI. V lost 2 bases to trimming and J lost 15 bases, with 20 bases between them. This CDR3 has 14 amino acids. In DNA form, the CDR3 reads TGTGCCAGCTCACCATTGGACAAGGCCCCTTTAACGTTCTTC. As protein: CASSPLDKAPLTFF.